This T cell receptor (beta chain) is drawn from a study of regulatory T cells in long-lasting Graves disease. Combining iRepertoire HTBI primers with Arm-PCR of CDR3 regions, the authors built TCR beta libraries. TCRdb reprocessed the multiplex PCR reads via MiXCR and lists one record per CDR3 protein. Among 360,000 or so distinct CDR3 sequences, over 15% were seen once, and the ten largest hold roughly 30%. This clonotype turned up a few times. Its antigen remains unidentified. Described time point: newly diagnosed GD, antithyroid drugs for less than 3 months. Generation of the TCR library employed RNA extracted from PBMCs. Patients were from an endocrinology department in Xi'an, China. The CDR3 is made up of 15 amino acids. With V trimmed by 6 bases and J by 8 bases, 11 bases remained unmatched. General study findings and limits: Those with persistent Graves' had less TCR diversity than newly diagnosed patients.

The same data also went into a second study, on T cells in Graves' hyperthyroidism and ophthalmopathy. That work adds: Any patient presenting with uncontrolled infection, other autoimmune disease, pregnancy or lactation was left out. Most thyroid clonotypes expanded above 0.001 appeared in blood too.

The sequences come from peripheral blood mononuclear cells (PBMCs), collected at new diagnosis, from a patient treated with antithyroid drugs. This clonotype was sampled from a middle-aged man with Graves disease. This chain links TRBV12-3 or TRBV12-4 with TRBJ2-1; 9 nucleotides agree with TRBD1. CDR3 residues: CASSFRDRDFDEQFF. CDR3 sequence (DNA): TGTGCCAGCAGCTTTCGGGACAGGGATTTCGATGAGCAGTTCTTC.